Listed below are T cell receptor beta chains from one sample, sequenced in a study of shared clonotypes between healthy human individuals. Sequencing was performed with immunoSEQ multiplex PCR; in TCRdb, only in-frame clones are kept and a portion is missing. The sample shows 2 million to 2.5 million clones, just under 95% of them seen only once. Sequencing was done on a sample of naive CD4+ T cells from PBMCs. These receptor sequences come from a man aged 18 to 30 in good health. Some clones in this sample may be carry-over from other donors' samples. Each CDR3 is given with its conserved first and last residue. A D gene is named only where the DNA matches it firmly. Part of the rows lack a size; the others show once, few, many or a class for expanded clones.

clone size	V gene	D gene	J gene	CDR3 DNA	CDR3 protein
once	TRBV19	TRBD1	TRBJ2-1	TGTGCCAGCCGGGACAGGGGTTACAATGAGCAGTTCTTC	CASRDRGYNEQFF
NA	TRBV2	TRBD1	TRBJ2-6	TGTGCCAGTGGGGGTACAGGGGCGGCTAACTCTGGGGCCAACGTCCTGACTTTC	CASGGTGAANSGANVLTF
NA	TRBV4-1	NA	TRBJ1-2	TGCGCCAGCAGCCATCAGCGCTCCCAGGGGTTTAGCTATGGCTACACCTTC	CASSHQRSQGFSYGYTF
NA	TRBV7-8	NA	TRBJ2-3	TGTGCCAGCAGCTCACAGGTCACAGATACGCAGTATTTT	CASSSQVTDTQYF
NA	TRBV2	NA	TRBJ2-2	TGTGCCAGCAGTGCGGTAGGGGCGAGCACCGGGGAGCTGTTTTTT	CASSAVGASTGELFF
NA	TRBV4-2	NA	TRBJ2-2	TGTGCCAGCAGGGAAGGGGGGGCGAACACCGGGGAGCTGTTTTTT	CASREGGANTGELFF
NA	TRBV25-1	TRBD1	TRBJ1-1	TGTGCCAGCAGTGCCCGGGACAGGGGGCTGGGGACTGAAGCTTTCTTT	CASSARDRGLGTEAFF
NA	TRBV6-5	NA	TRBJ1-2	TGTGCCAGCAGTTACTCGGCGGGGGCCTTAGGCTATGGCTACACCTTC	CASSYSAGALGYGYTF
NA	TRBV10-1	NA	TRBJ2-1	TGCGCCAGCAGTGATCTCCGAGGGGGATACAATGAGCAGTTCTTC	CASSDLRGGYNEQFF
NA	TRBV11-1	TRBD2	TRBJ2-3	TGTGCCAGCAGCTCCGGGACTAGCGGGAGAACAGATACGCAGTATTTT	CASSSGTSGRTDTQYF